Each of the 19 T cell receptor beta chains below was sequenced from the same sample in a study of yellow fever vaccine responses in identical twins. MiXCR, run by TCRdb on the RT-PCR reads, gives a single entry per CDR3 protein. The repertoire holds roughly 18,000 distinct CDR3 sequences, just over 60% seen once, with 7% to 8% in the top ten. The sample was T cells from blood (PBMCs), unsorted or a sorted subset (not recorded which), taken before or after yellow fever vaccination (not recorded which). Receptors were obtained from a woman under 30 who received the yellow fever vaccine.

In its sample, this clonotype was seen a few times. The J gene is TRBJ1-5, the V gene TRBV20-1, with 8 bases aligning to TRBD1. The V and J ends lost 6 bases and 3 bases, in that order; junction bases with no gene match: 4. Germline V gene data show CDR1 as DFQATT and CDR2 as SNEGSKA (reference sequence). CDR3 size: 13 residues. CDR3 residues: CSAMTGVNQPQHF. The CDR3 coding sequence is TGCAGTGCCATGACAGGGGTCAATCAGCCCCAGCATTTT.

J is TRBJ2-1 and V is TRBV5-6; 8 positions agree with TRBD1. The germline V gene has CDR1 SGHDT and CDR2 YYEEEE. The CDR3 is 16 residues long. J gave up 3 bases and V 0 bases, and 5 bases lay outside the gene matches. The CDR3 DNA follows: TGTGCCAGCAGCTTGGGGGCAGGGGGCTACTACAATGAGCAGTTCTTC. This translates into CASSLGAGGYYNEQFF.

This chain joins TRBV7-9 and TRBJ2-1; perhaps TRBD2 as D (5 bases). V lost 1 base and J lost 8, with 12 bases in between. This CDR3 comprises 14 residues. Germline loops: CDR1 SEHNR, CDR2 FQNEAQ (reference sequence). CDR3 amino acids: CASSLEAGVHEQFF. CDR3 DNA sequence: TGTGCCAGCAGCTTAGAGGCGGGTGTGCATGAGCAGTTCTTC.

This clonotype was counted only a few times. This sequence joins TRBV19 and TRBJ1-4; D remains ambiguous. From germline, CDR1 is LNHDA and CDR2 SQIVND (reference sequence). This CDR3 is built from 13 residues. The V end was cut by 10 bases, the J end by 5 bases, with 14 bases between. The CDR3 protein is CATQQNPNEKLFF. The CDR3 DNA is TGTGCCACTCAACAAAACCCAAATGAAAAACTGTTTTTT.

The CDR3 nucleotides read TGTGCCAGCAGCTTAGGTTCAGGGGGATCACCCCTCCACTTT. Translation gives CASSLGSGGSPLHF. The rearrangement uses TRBV7-2 and TRBJ1-6, with 7 bases identical to TRBD1. The length of the CDR3 is 14 residues. Germline V lookup: CDR1 SGHTA, CDR2 FQGNSA. V shed 1 base, J shed 10 bases, and the junction held 4 bases outside the gene matches.

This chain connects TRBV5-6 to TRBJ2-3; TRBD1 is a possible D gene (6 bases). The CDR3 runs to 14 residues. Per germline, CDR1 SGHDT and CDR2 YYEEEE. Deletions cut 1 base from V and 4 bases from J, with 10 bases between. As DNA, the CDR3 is TGTGCCAGCAGCTTGTCAGGGGTGGCAGATACGCAGTATTTT. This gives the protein CASSLSGVADTQYF.

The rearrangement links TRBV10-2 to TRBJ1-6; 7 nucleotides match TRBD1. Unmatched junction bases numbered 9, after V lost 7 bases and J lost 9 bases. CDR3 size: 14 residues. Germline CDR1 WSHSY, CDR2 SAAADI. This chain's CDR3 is CASNRQGVGSPLHF. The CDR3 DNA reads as TGCGCCAGCAACAGACAGGGCGTTGGTTCACCCCTCCACTTT.

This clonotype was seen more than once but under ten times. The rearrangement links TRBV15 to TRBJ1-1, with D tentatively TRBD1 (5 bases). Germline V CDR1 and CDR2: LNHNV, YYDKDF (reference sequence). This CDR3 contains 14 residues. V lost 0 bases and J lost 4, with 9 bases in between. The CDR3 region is CATSRDNGATEAFF. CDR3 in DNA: TGTGCCACCAGCAGAGACAACGGGGCCACTGAAGCTTTCTTT.

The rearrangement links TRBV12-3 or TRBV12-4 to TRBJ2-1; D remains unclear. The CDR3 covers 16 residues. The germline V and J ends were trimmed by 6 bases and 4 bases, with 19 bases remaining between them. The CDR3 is CASSLNQYSRYNEQFF. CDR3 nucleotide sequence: TGTGCCAGCAGCCTGAACCAATATTCTCGGTACAATGAGCAGTTCTTC.

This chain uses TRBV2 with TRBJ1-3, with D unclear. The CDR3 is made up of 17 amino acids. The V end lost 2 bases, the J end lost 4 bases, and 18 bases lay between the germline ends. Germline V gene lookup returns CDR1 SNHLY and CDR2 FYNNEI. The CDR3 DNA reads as TGTGCCAGCAGTGAAAACCCCAACGGGGTGTCCGGAAACACCATATATTTT. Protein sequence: CASSENPNGVSGNTIYF.

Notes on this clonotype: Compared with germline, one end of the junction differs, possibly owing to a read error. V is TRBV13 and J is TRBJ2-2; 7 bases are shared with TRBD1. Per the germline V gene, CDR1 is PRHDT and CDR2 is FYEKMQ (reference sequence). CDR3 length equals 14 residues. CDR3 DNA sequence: TGTGCCAGCAGCGACCCCGGGACAGTCGGGGAGCTGTTTTTC. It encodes CASSDPGTVGELFF.

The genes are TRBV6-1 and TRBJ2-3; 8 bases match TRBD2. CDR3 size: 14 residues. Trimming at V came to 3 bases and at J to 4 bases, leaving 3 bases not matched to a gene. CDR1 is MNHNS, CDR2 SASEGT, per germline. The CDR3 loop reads CASSETGGADTQYF. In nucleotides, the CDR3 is TGTGCCAGCAGTGAGACGGGGGGGGCAGATACGCAGTATTTT.

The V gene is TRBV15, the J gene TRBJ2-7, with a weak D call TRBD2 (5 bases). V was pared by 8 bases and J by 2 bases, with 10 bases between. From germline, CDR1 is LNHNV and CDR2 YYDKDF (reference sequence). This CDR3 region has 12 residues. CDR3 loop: CATPQRPYEQYF. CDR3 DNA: TGTGCCACCCCCCAGCGGCCCTACGAGCAGTACTTC.

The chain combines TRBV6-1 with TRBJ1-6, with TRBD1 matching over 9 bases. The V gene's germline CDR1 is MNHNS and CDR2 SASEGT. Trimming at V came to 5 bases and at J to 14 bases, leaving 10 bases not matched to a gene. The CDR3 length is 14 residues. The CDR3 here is CASSPGQGRRALHF. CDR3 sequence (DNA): TGTGCCAGCAGTCCCGGACAGGGGAGGCGGGCCCTCCACTTT.

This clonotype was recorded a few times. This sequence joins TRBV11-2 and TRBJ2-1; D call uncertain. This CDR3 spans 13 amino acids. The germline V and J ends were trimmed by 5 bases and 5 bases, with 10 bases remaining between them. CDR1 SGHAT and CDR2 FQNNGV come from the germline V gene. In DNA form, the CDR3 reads TGTGCCAGCAGCCGTAACAGAGACAATGAGCAGTTCTTC. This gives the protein CASSRNRDNEQFF. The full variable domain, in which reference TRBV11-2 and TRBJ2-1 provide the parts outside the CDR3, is EAGVAQSPRYKIIEKRQSVAFWCNPISGHATLYWYQQILGQGPKLLIQFQNNGVVDDSQLPKDRFSAERLKGVDSTLKIQPAKLEDSAVYLCASSRNRDNEQFFGPGTRLTVL.

The CDR3 region has the DNA TGTGCCAGTAGTGCCTTAAGCAGCCGCCAGTTCTTC. Encoded protein: CASSALSSRQFF. This chain links TRBV19 with TRBJ2-1; D is ambiguous. CDR1 is LNHDA, CDR2 SQIVND, per germline (reference sequence). The germline V and J ends were trimmed by 5 bases and 13 bases, with 15 bases remaining between them. The CDR3 sequence is 12 residues long.

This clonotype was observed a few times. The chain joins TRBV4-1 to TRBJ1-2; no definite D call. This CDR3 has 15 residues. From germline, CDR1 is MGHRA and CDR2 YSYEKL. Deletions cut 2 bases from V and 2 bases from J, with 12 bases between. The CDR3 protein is CASSQRIEQNYGYTF. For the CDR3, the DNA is TGCGCCAGCAGCCAAAGGATCGAACAGAACTATGGCTACACCTTC.

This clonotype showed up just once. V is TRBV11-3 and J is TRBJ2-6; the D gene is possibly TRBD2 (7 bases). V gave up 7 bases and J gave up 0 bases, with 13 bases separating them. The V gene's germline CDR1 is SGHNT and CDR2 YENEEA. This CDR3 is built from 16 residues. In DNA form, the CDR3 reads TGTGCCAGCAAAGGGGGGGACTACTCTGGGGCCAACGTCCTGACTTTC. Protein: CASKGGDYSGANVLTF.

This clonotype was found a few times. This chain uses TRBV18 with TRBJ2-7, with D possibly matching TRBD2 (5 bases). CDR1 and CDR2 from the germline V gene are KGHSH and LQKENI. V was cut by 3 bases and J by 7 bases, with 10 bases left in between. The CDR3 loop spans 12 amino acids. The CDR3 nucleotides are TGTGCCAGCTCACCTAAGTCGGGAGAGCAGTACGTC. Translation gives CASSPKSGEQYV.